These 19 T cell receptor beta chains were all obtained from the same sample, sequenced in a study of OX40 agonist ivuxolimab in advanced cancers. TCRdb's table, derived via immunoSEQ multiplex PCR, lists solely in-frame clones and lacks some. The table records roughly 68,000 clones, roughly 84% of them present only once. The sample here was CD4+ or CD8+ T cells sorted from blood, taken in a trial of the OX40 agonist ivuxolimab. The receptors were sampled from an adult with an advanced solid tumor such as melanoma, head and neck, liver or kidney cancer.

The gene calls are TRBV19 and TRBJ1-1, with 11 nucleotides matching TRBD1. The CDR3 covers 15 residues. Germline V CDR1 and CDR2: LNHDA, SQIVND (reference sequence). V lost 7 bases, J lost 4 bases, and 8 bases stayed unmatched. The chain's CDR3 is CASMGTGGLSTEAFF. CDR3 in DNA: TGTGCCAGTATGGGGACAGGGGGTCTAAGCACTGAAGCTTTCTTT.

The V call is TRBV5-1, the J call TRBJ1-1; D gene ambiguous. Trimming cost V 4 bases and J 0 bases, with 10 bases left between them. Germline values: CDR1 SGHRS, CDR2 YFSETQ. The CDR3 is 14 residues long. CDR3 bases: TGCGCCAGCAGCCGGGAGGGTATGAACACTGAAGCTTTCTTT. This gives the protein CASSREGMNTEAFF.

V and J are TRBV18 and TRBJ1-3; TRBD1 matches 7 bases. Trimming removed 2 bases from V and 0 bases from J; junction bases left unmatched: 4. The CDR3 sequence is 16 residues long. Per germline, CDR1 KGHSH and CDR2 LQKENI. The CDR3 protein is CASSPDRVSSGNTIYF. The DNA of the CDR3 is TGTGCCAGCTCACCAGACAGGGTGAGCTCTGGAAACACCATATATTTT.

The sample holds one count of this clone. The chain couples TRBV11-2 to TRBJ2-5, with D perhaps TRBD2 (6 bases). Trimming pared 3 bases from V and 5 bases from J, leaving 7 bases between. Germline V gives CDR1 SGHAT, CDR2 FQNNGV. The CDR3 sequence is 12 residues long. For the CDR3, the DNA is TGTGCCAGCAGCTTCCGGGGGGAGACCCAGTACTTC. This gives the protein CASSFRGETQYF.

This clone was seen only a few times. Written as DNA, the CDR3 is TGTGCCAGCTCACCTCAAAGGACAGGGACGGCCGGGGAGCTGTTTTTT. It specifies CASSPQRTGTAGELFF. This chain connects TRBV18 to TRBJ2-2, with 8 bases aligning to TRBD1. The V gene's germline CDR1 is KGHSH and CDR2 LQKENI. There are 16 residues in the CDR3. The trim removed 3 bases at V and 6 bases at J, leaving 9 bases unmatched.

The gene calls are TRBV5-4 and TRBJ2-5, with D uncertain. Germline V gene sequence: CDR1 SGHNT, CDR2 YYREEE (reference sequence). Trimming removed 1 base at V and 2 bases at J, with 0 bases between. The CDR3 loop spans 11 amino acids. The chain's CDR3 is CASSLQETQYF. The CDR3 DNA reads TGTGCCAGCAGCTTGCAAGAGACCCAGTACTTC.

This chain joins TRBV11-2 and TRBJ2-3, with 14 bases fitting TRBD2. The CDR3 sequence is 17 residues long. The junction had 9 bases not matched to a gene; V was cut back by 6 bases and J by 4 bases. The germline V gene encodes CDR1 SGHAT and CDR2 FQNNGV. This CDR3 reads CASSPTPGLAGADTQYF. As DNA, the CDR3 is TGTGCCAGCAGTCCTACCCCGGGACTAGCGGGGGCAGATACGCAGTATTTT.

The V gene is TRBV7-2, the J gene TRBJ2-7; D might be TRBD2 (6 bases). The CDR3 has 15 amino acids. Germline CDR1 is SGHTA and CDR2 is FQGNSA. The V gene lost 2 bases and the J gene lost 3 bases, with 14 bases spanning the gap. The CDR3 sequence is CASSLYRGTLYEQYF. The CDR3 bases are TGTGCCAGCAGCTTATACCGGGGGACCCTCTACGAGCAGTACTTC.

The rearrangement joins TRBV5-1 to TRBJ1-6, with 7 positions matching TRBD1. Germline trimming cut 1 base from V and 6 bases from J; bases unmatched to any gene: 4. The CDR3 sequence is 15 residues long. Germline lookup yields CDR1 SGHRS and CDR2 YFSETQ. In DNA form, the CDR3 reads TGCGCCAGCAGCTTGCTGCGGGACAGTAATTCACCCCTCCACTTT. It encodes CASSLLRDSNSPLHF.

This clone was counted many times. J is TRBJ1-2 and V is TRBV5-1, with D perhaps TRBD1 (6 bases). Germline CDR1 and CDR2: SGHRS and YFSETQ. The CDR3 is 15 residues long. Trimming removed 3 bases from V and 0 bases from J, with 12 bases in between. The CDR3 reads CASSSGGRSNYGYTF. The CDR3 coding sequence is TGCGCCAGCAGCTCTGGGGGCAGGTCTAACTATGGCTACACCTTC.

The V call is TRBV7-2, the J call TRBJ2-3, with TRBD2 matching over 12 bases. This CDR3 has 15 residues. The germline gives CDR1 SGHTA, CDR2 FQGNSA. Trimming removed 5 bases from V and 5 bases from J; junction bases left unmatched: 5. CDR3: CASSRASGGGDTQYF. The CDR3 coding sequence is TGTGCCAGCAGCCGGGCTAGCGGGGGGGGAGATACGCAGTATTTT.

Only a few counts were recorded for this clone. CDR3 sequence reads: CASSLAGPANTGELFF. The CDR3 nucleotides are TGCGCCAGCAGCTTGGCCGGGCCCGCGAACACCGGGGAGCTGTTTTTT. The V gene is TRBV5-1, the J gene TRBJ2-2; D not resolved. Trimming left V 0 bases short and J 0 bases short, with 9 bases between. CDR3 length equals 16 residues. Germline V gives CDR1 SGHRS, CDR2 YFSETQ. Full variable domain (outside the CDR3, taken from reference TRBV5-1 and TRBJ2-2): KAGVTQTPRYLIKTRGQQVTLSCSPISGHRSVSWYQQTPGQGLQFLFEYFSETQRNKGNFPGRFSGRQFSNSRSEMNVSTLELGDSALYLCASSLAGPANTGELFFGEGSRLTVL.

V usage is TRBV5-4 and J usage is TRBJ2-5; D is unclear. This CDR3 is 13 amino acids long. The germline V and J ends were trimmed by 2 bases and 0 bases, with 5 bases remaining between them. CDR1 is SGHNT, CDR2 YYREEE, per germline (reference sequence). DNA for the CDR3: TGTGCCAGCAGCTTCAAACACCAAGAGACCCAGTACTTC. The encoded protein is CASSFKHQETQYF.

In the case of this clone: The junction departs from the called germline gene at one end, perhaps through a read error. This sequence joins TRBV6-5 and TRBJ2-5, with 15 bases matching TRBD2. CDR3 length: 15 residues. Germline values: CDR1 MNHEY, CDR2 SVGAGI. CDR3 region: CASGYGTSGGETQYF. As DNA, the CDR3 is TGTGCCAGCGGTTACGGGACTAGCGGGGGGGAGACCCAGTACTTC.

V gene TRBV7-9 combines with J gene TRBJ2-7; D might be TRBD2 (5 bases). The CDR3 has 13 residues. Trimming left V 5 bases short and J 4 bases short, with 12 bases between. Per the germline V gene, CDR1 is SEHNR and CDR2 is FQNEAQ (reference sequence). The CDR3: CASSKGAGYEQYF. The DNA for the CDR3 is TGTGCCAGCAGCAAGGGTGCGGGTTACGAGCAGTACTTC.

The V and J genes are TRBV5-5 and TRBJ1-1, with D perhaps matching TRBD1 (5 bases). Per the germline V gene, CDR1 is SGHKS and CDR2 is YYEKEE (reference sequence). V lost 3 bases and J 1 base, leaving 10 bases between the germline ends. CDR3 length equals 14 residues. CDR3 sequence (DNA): TGTGCCAGCAGCTCGGACACTCGGAACACTGAAGCTTTCTTT. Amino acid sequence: CASSSDTRNTEAFF.

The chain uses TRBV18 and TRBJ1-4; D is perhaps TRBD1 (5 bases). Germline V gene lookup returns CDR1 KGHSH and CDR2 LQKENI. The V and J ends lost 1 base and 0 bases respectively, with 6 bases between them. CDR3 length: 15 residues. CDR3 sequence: CASSPRGATNEKLFF. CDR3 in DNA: TGTGCCAGCTCACCACGAGGGGCAACTAATGAAAAACTGTTTTTT.

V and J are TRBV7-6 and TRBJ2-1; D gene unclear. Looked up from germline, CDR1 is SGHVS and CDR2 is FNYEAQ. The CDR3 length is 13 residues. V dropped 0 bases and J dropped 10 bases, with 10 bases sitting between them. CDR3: CASSLALAQEQFF. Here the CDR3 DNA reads TGTGCCAGCAGCTTAGCCCTTGCTCAGGAGCAGTTCTTC.

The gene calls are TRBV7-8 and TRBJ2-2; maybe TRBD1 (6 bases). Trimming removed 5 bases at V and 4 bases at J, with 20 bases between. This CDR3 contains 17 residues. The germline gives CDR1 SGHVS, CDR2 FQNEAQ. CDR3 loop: CASSLYRTDRFTGELFF. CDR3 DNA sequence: TGTGCCAGCAGCCTATATCGGACAGACAGATTCACCGGGGAGCTGTTTTTT.